These 32 T cell receptor beta chains originate from one sample sequenced in a study of blood T cell repertoires in COVID-19. TCRdb keeps only in-frame clones here, not all; method: immunoSEQ multiplex PCR. The sample records more than 95,000 clones, roughly 84% being singletons. Material for sequencing was peripheral blood. The receptors here all came from a man aged 60 to 69 with acute or convalescent COVID-19.

The genes are TRBV7-9 and TRBJ1-1; TRBD1 matches 8 bases. The CDR3 has 15 residues. Germline V lookup: CDR1 SEHNR, CDR2 FQNEAQ (reference sequence). V shed 5 bases and J 2 bases; nucleotides not matched to a gene: 7. CDR3 sequence: CASSLDRAINTEAFF. Written as DNA, the CDR3 is TGTGCCAGCAGCCTGGACAGGGCCATTAACACTGAAGCTTTCTTT.

The chain links TRBV5-1 to TRBJ1-1, with TRBD1 matching over 7 bases. This CDR3 contains 18 residues. CDR1 and CDR2 (germline): SGHRS, YFSETQ. V gave up 4 bases and J gave up 4 bases; unmatched junction bases: 19. The CDR3 DNA is TGCGCCAGCAGCCCCCTACCGACAGGGCCTTTCTTGAGCACTGAAGCTTTCTTT. Residues: CASSPLPTGPFLSTEAFF.

V gene TRBV5-1 combines with J gene TRBJ2-1, with TRBD2 matching over 7 bases. V shed 4 bases, J shed 0 bases, and the junction held 7 bases outside the gene matches. The CDR3 contains 16 residues. Germline CDR1 and CDR2: SGHRS and YFSETQ. CDR3 amino acids: CASSRDYRSSYNEQFF. CDR3 in DNA: TGCGCCAGCAGCCGGGACTACCGGAGCTCCTACAATGAGCAGTTCTTC.

This sequence joins TRBV11-3 and TRBJ2-2, with D possibly matching TRBD2 (6 bases). This CDR3 has 16 amino acids. The ends were cut back, 3 bases at V and 9 bases at J, with 20 bases in the middle. Germline assignment: CDR1 SGHNT and CDR2 YENEEA. CDR3 bases: TGTGCCAGCAGCTTTGCCGGGACTTTAGGTACTAGGGAGCTGTTTTTT. Protein sequence: CASSFAGTLGTRELFF.

This sequence joins TRBV19 and TRBJ1-5, with 7 positions matching TRBD1. The germline gives CDR1 LNHDA, CDR2 SQIVND (reference sequence). The CDR3 is 14 residues long. Unmatched junction bases numbered 6, after V lost 9 bases and J lost 1 base. CDR3 coding DNA: TGTGCCAGCGGCCGGGACAGCAGCAATCAGCCCCAGCATTTT. Protein sequence: CASGRDSSNQPQHF.

This chain joins TRBV5-1 and TRBJ2-5, with 7 bases matching TRBD1. The V gene's germline CDR1 is SGHRS and CDR2 YFSETQ. This CDR3 contains 15 residues. V was clipped by 3 bases and J by 2 bases; unmatched bases: 7. Written as DNA, the CDR3 is TGCGCCAGCAGCTCCAGACAGGGACCACAAGAGACCCAGTACTTC. Amino acids: CASSSRQGPQETQYF.

The rearrangement joins TRBV19 to TRBJ1-4; 7 bases map to TRBD1. CDR3 length: 15 amino acids. V dropped 4 bases and J dropped 7; count of bases not matched to a gene: 9. Germline V gene data show CDR1 as LNHDA and CDR2 as SQIVND (reference sequence). CDR3 coding DNA: TGTGCCAGTAGTAGTTCAAACAGGGGTGGTGAAAAACTGTTTTTT. Residues: CASSSSNRGGEKLFF.

This rearrangement joins TRBV6-5 to TRBJ2-7, with TRBD2 matching over 8 bases. The CDR3 consists of 15 residues. V shed 4 bases and J 5 bases; nucleotides not matched to a gene: 10. Germline V gene lookup returns CDR1 MNHEY and CDR2 SVGAGI. The CDR3 DNA sequence: TGTGCCAGCAGTTCAGCCCGAGCGGGAGCCAACGAGCAGTACTTC. Translating gives CASSSARAGANEQYF.

The chain couples TRBV11-2 to TRBJ2-1, with 8 bases that match TRBD1. Germline assignment: CDR1 SGHAT and CDR2 FQNNGV. Germline trimming cut 5 bases from V and 9 bases from J; bases unmatched to any gene: 6. CDR3 length: 13 amino acids. DNA for the CDR3: TGTGCCAGCAGCCCGGGACAGGCTGTTGAGCAGTTCTTC. Its protein product is CASSPGQAVEQFF.

The V call is TRBV3-1 (or the pseudogene TRBV3-2), the J call TRBJ1-1; D gene ambiguous. The CDR3 covers 14 residues. The germline V and J ends were trimmed by 7 bases and 1 base, with 13 bases remaining between them. In germline, CDR1 is LGHDT, CDR2 YNNKEL (reference sequence). This CDR3 reads CASTVPTSNTEAFF. CDR3 nucleotide sequence: TGTGCCAGCACGGTACCGACATCGAACACTGAAGCTTTCTTT.

The genes are TRBV29-1 and TRBJ2-2, with 8 nucleotides matching TRBD2. V dropped 0 bases and J dropped 6; count of bases not matched to a gene: 6. Germline V gene lookup returns CDR1 SQVTM and CDR2 ANQGSEA. This CDR3 comprises 15 residues. CDR3 in DNA: TGCAGCGTTGAAGATCCCGGGAGGGTTTCCGGGGAGCTGTTTTTT. Its protein is CSVEDPGRVSGELFF.

This CDR3 is CASSLGGGLGTEAFF. The DNA of the CDR3 is TGTGCCAGCAGCTTGGGGGGGGGCCTGGGCACTGAAGCTTTCTTT. The chain combines TRBV5-8 with TRBJ1-1; a weak D match, TRBD1 (6 bases). The V and J ends lost 0 bases and 4 bases respectively, with 13 bases between them. Germline CDR1 and CDR2: SGHTS and YDEGEE. The length of the CDR3 is 15 residues.

V is TRBV6-2 or TRBV6-3 and J is TRBJ2-5; 15 nucleotides align to TRBD2. From germline, CDR1 is MNHEY and CDR2 SVGEGT. V lost 2 bases and J lost 5; bases outside the gene matches: 3. This CDR3 comprises 16 residues. The CDR3 spells CASSYGLAGGGETQYF. DNA for the CDR3: TGTGCCAGCAGTTACGGACTAGCGGGAGGGGGTGAGACCCAGTACTTC.

Note on this clone: Different DNA sequences within this sample yield the same CDR3. The chain combines TRBV20-1 with TRBJ2-1; a weak D match, TRBD2 (5 bases). Trimming took off 6 bases at V and 4 bases at J, with 7 bases between the two ends. In germline, CDR1 is DFQATT, CDR2 SNEGSKA (reference sequence). The length of the CDR3 is 11 residues. The CDR3 coding sequence is TGCAGTGCGGGCGGGTACAATGAGCAGTTCTTC. Translated: CSAGGYNEQFF.

This rearrangement joins TRBV28 to TRBJ1-1; TRBD1 agrees at 11 bases. The J segment lost 11 bases and the V segment lost 6 bases, leaving 5 bases of the junction unmatched. CDR1 is MDHEN and CDR2 is SYDVKM in the germline V gene. This CDR3 comprises 12 residues. The CDR3 region is CASSTRTGGAFF. The CDR3 DNA reads TGTGCCAGCAGCACCCGGACAGGGGGCGCTTTCTTT.

Note on this clone: One end of the junction fails to match germline, which may point to a read error. The gene calls are TRBV11-3 and TRBJ2-2; TRBD1 agrees at 8 bases. Germline V gene data show CDR1 as SGHNT and CDR2 as YENEEA. The CDR3 is made up of 15 amino acids. The CDR3, as DNA: TGTGCCAGCACCGCCAACAGGGGGAACGCCGGGGAGCTGTTTTTT. Its translation is CASTANRGNAGELFF.

The chain links TRBV5-4 to TRBJ1-3; D is perhaps TRBD1 (5 bases). Germline V lookup: CDR1 SGHNT, CDR2 YYREEE (reference sequence). Trimming removed 3 bases from V and 2 bases from J, with 12 bases in between. The CDR3 consists of 15 residues. As DNA, the CDR3 is TGTGCCAGCAGCTCCCAGGGAACGGCTGGAAACACCATATATTTT. It translates to CASSSQGTAGNTIYF.

The chain joins TRBV28 to TRBJ2-2; D remains ambiguous. The CDR3 has 15 residues. Germline V CDR1 and CDR2: MDHEN, SYDVKM. V lost 3 bases and J 5 bases, leaving 13 bases between the germline ends. The CDR3 loop is CASSFSITSTGELFF. In DNA, the CDR3 is TGTGCCAGCAGTTTTTCGATAACTTCAACCGGGGAGCTGTTTTTT. Supplemented by reference TRBV28 and TRBJ2-2, the full variable domain reads DVKVTQSSRYLVKRTGEKVFLECVQDMDHENMFWYRQDPGLGLRLIYFSYDVKMKEKGDIPEGYSVSREKKERFSLILESASTNQTSMYLCASSFSITSTGELFFGEGSRLTVL.

The genes are TRBV6-5 and TRBJ1-1; 7 positions match TRBD1. The CDR3 is 14 residues long. Germline CDR1 reads MNHEY; CDR2 reads SVGAGI. Germline trimming cut 7 bases from V and 1 base from J; bases unmatched to any gene: 6. The CDR3 sequence is CASKGAGTNTEAFF. CDR3 in DNA: TGTGCCAGCAAGGGGGCAGGTACGAACACTGAAGCTTTCTTT.

This rearrangement joins TRBV5-1 to TRBJ1-6, with TRBD1 identical over 7 bases. Germline values: CDR1 SGHRS, CDR2 YFSETQ. The CDR3 loop spans 14 amino acids. Trimming removed 4 bases from V and 10 bases from J; junction bases left unmatched: 8. This CDR3 is CASSPQGGNSPLHF. CDR3 bases: TGCGCCAGCAGCCCCCAGGGGGGCAACTCACCCCTCCACTTT.

The gene calls are TRBV5-4 and TRBJ2-3; D remains unclear. V was cut by 1 base and J by 1 base, with 4 bases left in between. The CDR3 consists of 13 residues. The germline CDR1 and CDR2 sequences are SGHNT and YYREEE (reference sequence). CDR3 nucleotides: TGTGCCAGCAGCTTGTATGGCACAGATACGCAGTATTTT. Translated: CASSLYGTDTQYF.

This clone was recorded once. The chain carries TRBV19 and TRBJ1-4, with a tentative D call TRBD1 (5 bases). The CDR3 spans 13 residues. Trimming shortened V by 5 bases and J by 12 bases, and 16 bases separated the two germline ends. In germline, CDR1 is LNHDA, CDR2 SQIVND (reference sequence). The CDR3 DNA reads as TGTGCCAGTAGTCCCTCGAGGACATTGCAACTGTTTTTT. Translated, it gives CASSPSRTLQLFF.

The rearrangement joins TRBV6-5 to TRBJ1-4, with a possible D match to TRBD1 (5 bases). Deletions cut 5 bases from V and 3 bases from J, with 13 bases between. Germline V lookup: CDR1 MNHEY, CDR2 SVGAGI. The CDR3 sequence is 15 residues long. CDR3 DNA: TGTGCCAGCAGTCGGAGCAGGGTGCCTAATGAAAAACTGTTTTTT. Encoded protein: CASSRSRVPNEKLFF.

The chain carries TRBV7-2 and TRBJ2-1; D remains ambiguous. The ends were cut back, 5 bases at V and 5 bases at J, with 13 bases in the middle. Germline V gene sequence: CDR1 SGHTA, CDR2 FQGNSA. The CDR3 consists of 14 residues. DNA for the CDR3: TGTGCCAGCAGCGTAACTACTGGAAACAATGAGCAGTTCTTC. This translates into CASSVTTGNNEQFF.

The chain uses TRBV10-3 and TRBJ1-1; no definite D call. CDR3 length equals 13 residues. Trimming removed 3 bases from V and 7 bases from J, with 12 bases in between. Germline CDR1 reads ENHRY; CDR2 reads SYGVKD. CDR3 loop: CAISDGVLLEAFF. The CDR3 nucleotides are TGTGCCATCAGTGACGGGGTCTTGCTTGAAGCTTTCTTT.

This chain connects TRBV6-5 to TRBJ1-1, with D possibly TRBD1 on 5 matching bases. Germline loops: CDR1 MNHEY, CDR2 SVGAGI. V was trimmed by 5 bases and J by 5 bases, leaving 18 bases between them. The CDR3 covers 15 residues. CDR3 region: CASSPRWGRSTEAFF. In DNA form, the CDR3 reads TGTGCCAGCAGTCCACGGTGGGGGAGGTCGACTGAAGCTTTCTTT.

The V and J genes are TRBV28 and TRBJ2-2, with a tentative D call TRBD1 (5 bases). Germline CDR1 reads MDHEN; CDR2 reads SYDVKM. The CDR3 consists of 12 residues. Trimming left V 5 bases short and J 7 bases short, with 8 bases between. The CDR3 loop reads CASSPDNGELFF. The CDR3, as DNA: TGTGCCAGCAGTCCGGACAACGGGGAGCTGTTTTTT.

The chain links TRBV4-3 to TRBJ2-7; 11 bases are a match to TRBD1. CDR3 length: 16 amino acids. The junction had 1 base not matched to a gene; V was cut back by 0 bases and J by 0 bases. Germline assignment: CDR1 LGHNA and CDR2 YSLEER. The CDR3 reads CASSQEGQGDSYEQYV. CDR3 DNA sequence: TGCGCCAGCAGCCAAGAGGGACAGGGGGACTCCTACGAGCAGTACGTC.

This chain uses TRBV5-5 with TRBJ1-5, with TRBD1 identical over 7 bases. Germline CDR1 SGHKS, CDR2 YYEKEE (reference sequence). Unmatched junction bases numbered 15, after V lost 5 bases and J lost 4 bases. CDR3 length: 17 residues. CDR3 loop: CASSSEIHRGGNQPQHF. CDR3 nucleotides: TGTGCCAGCAGTTCGGAAATACACAGGGGTGGGAATCAGCCCCAGCATTTT.

The chain recombines TRBV7-9 with TRBJ2-5, with D hard to call. V shed 8 bases and J shed 5 bases, with 18 bases lying between them. This CDR3 comprises 14 residues. Germline CDR1 is SEHNR and CDR2 is FQNEAQ (reference sequence). This CDR3 is CASSQLQEPETQYF. The DNA for the CDR3 is TGTGCCAGCTCCCAACTCCAGGAACCGGAGACCCAGTACTTC.

The J gene is TRBJ2-7, the V gene TRBV24-1, with D maybe TRBD2 (5 bases). Looked up from germline, CDR1 is KGHDR and CDR2 is SFDVKD. The CDR3 loop spans 15 amino acids. V was trimmed by 4 bases and J by 2 bases, leaving 14 bases between them. The CDR3 DNA follows: TGTGCCACCAGTGAGCTAGCAGCGCGACCCTACGAGCAGTACTTC. This gives the protein CATSELAARPYEQYF.

This clone has just a few counts. The V call is TRBV19, the J call TRBJ2-7, with D perhaps matching TRBD1 (6 bases). The CDR3 runs to 13 residues. Trimming took 8 bases from V and 0 from J, leaving 11 bases between them. Germline loops: CDR1 LNHDA, CDR2 SQIVND (reference sequence). The CDR3 nucleotides read TGTGCCAGTGGTACAGGGATCTCCTACGAGCAGTACTTC. Its translation is CASGTGISYEQYF.